The rows below give T cell receptor beta chains drawn from one sample of a study of T cell repertoires and Cas9 in healthy adults. This table comes from immunoSEQ multiplex PCR, and its TCRdb copy is limited to in-frame clones, with some not included. The sample contains approximately 23,000 clones, 91% of which appear only once. The specimen sequenced was CD4+ effector T cells (CD127+, CD25-, CD137-, CD154-) from PBMCs; culture status not recorded. The receptor source for this set is a human donor in good health. The CDR3 runs from the conserved cysteine through the conserved F or W. The D gene is left open where the match is weak. Rows give clone size only sometimes, using once, few, many, or a class for an expanded clone.

>few|TRBJ2-1|TRBV6-6|NA
TGTGCCAGCAGTCAGGGGGGTGAGCAGTTCTTC
CASSQGGEQFF
>NA|TRBJ2-3|TRBV28|TRBD1
TGTGCCAGCAGTGAGCCCGGGACAGGGGGAGATACGCAGTATTTT
CASSEPGTGGDTQYF
>NA|TRBJ2-3|TRBV2|NA
TGTGCCAGCAGACGAACTAGCACAGATACGCAGTATTTT
CASRRTSTDTQYF
>NA|TRBJ2-7|TRBV11-2|NA
TGTGCCAGCAGGTCGCTCAGGGTTGGCGAGCAGTACTTC
CASRSLRVGEQYF
>NA|TRBJ1-5|TRBV28|NA
TGTGCCAGCATCTTTGGACGGAATAATCAGCCCCAGCATTTT
CASIFGRNNQPQHF
>NA|TRBJ2-2|TRBV7-9|TRBD2
TGTGCCAGCAGCGTACTAGCGGGAGGCACCGGGGAGCTGTTTTTT
CASSVLAGGTGELFF
>NA|TRBJ1-2|TRBV5-8|NA
TGTGCCAGCAGCCCTCGCCTGTCTAACTATGGCTACACCTTC
CASSPRLSNYGYTF
>once|TRBJ1-2|TRBV4-3|NA
TGCGCCAGCAGCCAAGATTCGGCCGGCCTCACTTATGGCTACACCTTC
CASSQDSAGLTYGYTF
>NA|TRBJ2-7|TRBV21-1|NA
TGTGCCAGCAGCGAACCTCACTCCGAGCAGTACTTC
CASSEPHSEQYF
>NA|TRBJ2-3|TRBV5-1|NA
TGCGCCAGCAGACCGACAGAGATTAGCACAGATACGCAGTATTTT
CASRPTEISTDTQYF
>once|TRBJ1-5|TRBV5-5|TRBD1
TGTGCCAGCAGCCCGGGACAGGGATGGAATCAGCCCCAGCATTTT
CASSPGQGWNQPQHF
>NA|TRBJ2-5|TRBV27|TRBD2
TGTGCCAGCAGTTCGGGACTAGTATTCGGAGAGGCCCAGTACTTC
CASSSGLVFGEAQYF
>once|TRBJ2-2|TRBV28|NA
TGTGCCAGCAGTTTAGTTTCCGGGGAGCTGTTTTTT
CASSLVSGELFF
>NA|TRBJ2-2|TRBV7-3|TRBD2
TGTGCCAGCAGCGCCCGGGAGGCCGCGAACACCGGGGAGCTGTTTTTT
CASSAREAANTGELFF
>NA|TRBJ2-5|TRBV5-4|TRBD1
TGTGCCAGCAGCTCGGGCCCGCTTACAGGGGAAGAGACCCAGTACTTC
CASSSGPLTGEETQYF
>NA|TRBJ2-6|TRBV6-4|NA
TGTGCCAGCAGTCTGTGTGGGGCGGCCTGGGCCAACGTCCTGACTTTC
CASSLCGAAWANVLTF
>NA|TRBJ1-4|TRBV5-5|NA
TGTGCCAGCAGCTTGAGTGCTACAACTAATGAAAAACTGTTTTTT
CASSLSATTNEKLFF
>NA|TRBJ2-1|TRBV5-1|NA
TGCGCCAGCAGCATGGACACCCACAATGAGCAGTTCTTC
CASSMDTHNEQFF
>once|TRBJ2-6|TRBV18|NA
TGTGCCAGCCAGCCGGCACGGGGGAGTGGGGCCAACGTCCTGACTTTC
CASQPARGSGANVLTF
>once|TRBJ1-2|TRBV28|TRBD1
TGTGCCAGCAGTTTGGACAGGGGTATCTATGGCTACACCTTC
CASSLDRGIYGYTF
>NA|TRBJ2-3|TRBV9|NA
TGTGCCAGCAGCGTAGTTAGCGCAGATACGCAGTATTTT
CASSVVSADTQYF
>NA|TRBJ2-3|TRBV7-2|NA
TGTGCCAGCAGCTTAAGGCAGGGTGTAGATACGCAGTATTTT
CASSLRQGVDTQYF
>few|TRBJ2-2|TRBV7-2|TRBD1
TGTGCCAGCAGCGCCGGGACAGGGGGCGGGGCCGGGGAGCTGTTTTTT
CASSAGTGGGAGELFF
>few|TRBJ2-3|TRBV4-1|NA
TGCGCCAGCAGCCCCTGGGGTGGTTCAGATACGCAGTATTTT
CASSPWGGSDTQYF
>NA|TRBJ1-6|TRBV5-1|NA
TGCGCCAGCAGCTTGGTAAGGGTTAGTAATTCACCCCTCCACTTT
CASSLVRVSNSPLHF
>NA|TRBJ1-1|TRBV11-2|NA
TGTGCCAGCAGCCCCGATAACACTGAAGCTTTCTTT
CASSPDNTEAFF
>NA|TRBJ2-7|TRBV11-1|NA
TGTGCCAGCAGCTCACGGGGGAACAGGGAAAGGAGCGAGCAGTACTTC
CASSSRGNRERSEQYF
>NA|TRBJ1-2|TRBV4-2|NA
TGTGCCAGCAGCCAAGCACCGTGGTCTAGTGAAGGCTACACCTTC
CASSQAPWSSEGYTF
>NA|TRBJ1-4|TRBV5-1|NA
TGCGCCAGCAGCTACGGGGGAGGTAATGAAAAACTGTTTTTT
CASSYGGGNEKLFF
>NA|TRBJ2-7|TRBV5-1|TRBD2
TGCGCCAGCAGCTTCCGGGGGGGCTCCTACGAGCAGTACTTC
CASSFRGGSYEQYF
>NA|TRBJ1-1|TRBV4-3|NA
TGCGCCAGCAGCCAATTTATTCGGGCTGAAGCTTTCTTT
CASSQFIRAEAFF
>NA|TRBJ2-7|TRBV4-1|NA
TGCGCCAGCAGCCAAGGACAGGTTGAGGTTGGGAGGCGCGAGCAGTACTTC
CASSQGQVEVGRREQYF